This entry is about one T cell receptor (beta chain). The sort gate was single viable CD3+CD4+CD8-CD45RO+ cells for memory CD4+ T cells. Donors' CMV status reflects serum IgG against pp150, pp28, p38, p52. Authors' data handling: Out-of-frame sequences were removed, leaving about 2,300,000 distinct TCRbeta sequences. Some clones are missing from TCRdb's copy, which holds only in-frame ones; the method was immunoSEQ multiplex PCR. V, J and clone size reflect that table, while D and trimming were determined from the DNA. The sample consists of under 100,000 clones, over 80% of them appearing once. The sample comes from a study of memory CD4+ T cells and cytomegalovirus serostatus. V lost 3 bases and J lost 0; bases outside the gene matches: 4. Germline V lookup: CDR1 SGDLS, CDR2 YYNGEE. This CDR3 is built from 17 residues.

This TCR came from an adult in good health and CMV-seronegative. Sequences were obtained from memory CD4+ T cells from blood. The rearrangement links TRBV9 to TRBJ1-6; 9 bases are a match to TRBD1. The CDR3 DNA reads as TGTGCCAGCAGCGGCGGGACAGGGAGCTCCTATAATTCACCCCTCCACTTT. Translating gives CASSGGTGSSYNSPLHF.